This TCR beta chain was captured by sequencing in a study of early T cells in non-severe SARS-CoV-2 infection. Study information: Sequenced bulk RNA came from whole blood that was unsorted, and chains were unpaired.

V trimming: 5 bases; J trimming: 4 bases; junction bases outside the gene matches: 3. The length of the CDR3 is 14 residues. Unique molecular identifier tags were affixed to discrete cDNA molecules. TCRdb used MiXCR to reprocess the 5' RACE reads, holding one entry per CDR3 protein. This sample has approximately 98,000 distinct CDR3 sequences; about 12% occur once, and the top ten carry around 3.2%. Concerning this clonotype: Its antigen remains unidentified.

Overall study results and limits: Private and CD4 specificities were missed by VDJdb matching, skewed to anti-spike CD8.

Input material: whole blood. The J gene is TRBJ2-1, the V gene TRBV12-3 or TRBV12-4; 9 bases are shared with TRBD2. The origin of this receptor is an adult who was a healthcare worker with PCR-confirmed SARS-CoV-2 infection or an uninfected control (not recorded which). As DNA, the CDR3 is TGTGCCAGCAGTCCCACTAGCGGGTACAATGAGCAGTTCTTC. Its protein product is CASSPTSGYNEQFF.